The sequence of this T cell receptor (beta chain) was determined in a study of vaccination effects on CD4 cells after COVID-19. Before sequencing took place, the ViraFEST assay used viral peptide pools to expand antigen-specific CD4+ T cells. With roughly 10 days of culture completed, CD4+ T cells were isolated. Negative nucleocapsid antibody tests before and after vaccination confirmed no previous SARS-CoV-2 infection. TCRdb keeps only in-frame clones here, not all; method: immunoSEQ multiplex PCR. In the table there are about 20,000 clones, approximately 70% of which are singletons. This clone was seen a handful of times. Its antigen remains unknown. V was clipped by 5 bases and J by 5 bases, with 15 bases between them. CDR1 and CDR2 (germline): MNHEY, SVGAGI. CDR3 length equals 15 residues.

This receptor was taken from a human donor who received a COVID-19 vaccine. This specimen was CD4+ T cells from PBMCs cultured with HCoV-NL63 spike peptides, taken before COVID-19 vaccination. The rearrangement uses TRBV6-5 and TRBJ1-4; D is perhaps TRBD1 (5 bases). In DNA form, the CDR3 reads TGTGCCAGCAGTAGTCGGGGGAGGGGAAATGAAAAACTGTTTTTT. Protein: CASSSRGRGNEKLFF.